This T cell receptor beta chain was obtained from a study of blood T cell repertoires in COVID-19. Overall study: Sites in the United States, Italy and Spain provided acute and convalescent COVID-19 samples. Sources were T cells, B-cell-depleted T cells, or PBMCs; the material itself was cDNA or gDNA.

In the original analysis: Estimation of nucleated cell counts was performed using reference gene primer amplification. Clones were read by immunoSEQ multiplex PCR, and TCRdb kept only the in-frame ones, dropping some. V and J calls and clone size follow that table, whereas D and trimming were derived from the DNA. This sample has a few hundred thousand clones; 80% to 90% occur once, and the top ten carry around 7.8%. The V and J ends lost 0 bases and 3 bases respectively, with 16 bases between them. This CDR3 has 16 residues. The germline V gene encodes CDR1 SGHNT and CDR2 YYREEE (reference sequence).

Sample: peripheral blood. The chain is built from TRBV5-4 and TRBJ2-7, with D possibly matching TRBD1 (5 bases). The receptor's source is a woman between 45 and 60 years old who had recovered from COVID-19. The CDR3 bases are TGTGCCAGCAGCTTGGGGCCAATCCAGGGTTACTACGAGCAGTACTTC. Protein: CASSLGPIQGYYEQYF. The whole variable domain, filled in from reference TRBV5-4 and TRBJ2-7, reads ETGVTQSPTHLIKTRGQQVTLRCSSQSGHNTVSWYQQALGQGPQFIFQYYREEENGRGNFPPRFSGLQFPNYSSELNVNALELDDSALYLCASSLGPIQGYYEQYFGPGTRLTVT.